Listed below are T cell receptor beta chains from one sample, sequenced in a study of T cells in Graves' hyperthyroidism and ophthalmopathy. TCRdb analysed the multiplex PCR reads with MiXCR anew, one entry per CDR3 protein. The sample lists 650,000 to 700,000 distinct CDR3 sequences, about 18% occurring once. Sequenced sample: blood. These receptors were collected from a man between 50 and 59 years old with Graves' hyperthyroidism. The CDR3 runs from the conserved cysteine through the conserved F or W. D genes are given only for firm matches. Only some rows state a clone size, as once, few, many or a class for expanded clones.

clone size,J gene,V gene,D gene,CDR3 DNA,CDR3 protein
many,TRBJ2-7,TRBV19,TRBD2,TGTGCCAGTAGTCCCAGCGGGGGTTCCTACGAGCAGTACTTC,CASSPSGGSYEQYF
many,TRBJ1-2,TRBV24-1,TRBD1,TGTGCCACCAGTGACCCTACGACAGGGGGTCATGGCTACACCTTC,CATSDPTTGGHGYTF
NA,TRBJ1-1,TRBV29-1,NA,TGCAGCGTTGTTCGCGGAGTGAACACTGAAGCTTTCTTT,CSVVRGVNTEAFF
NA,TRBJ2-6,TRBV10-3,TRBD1,TGTGCCATCAGAGGACAGGGAGAACCCAGCTCTGGGGCCAACGTCCTGACTTTC,CAIRGQGEPSSGANVLTF
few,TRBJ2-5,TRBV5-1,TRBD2,TGCGCCAGCAGCCAGGGACTAGCGGCCTCGGAGACCCAGTACTTC,CASSQGLAASETQYF
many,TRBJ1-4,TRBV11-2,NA,TGTGCCAGCAGGGGGTTTACAACTAATGAAAAACTGTTTTTT,CASRGFTTNEKLFF
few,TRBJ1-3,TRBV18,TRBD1,TGTGCCAGCTCACCACCCACCGGGACAGGGGCTGGAAACACCATATATTTT,CASSPPTGTGAGNTIYF
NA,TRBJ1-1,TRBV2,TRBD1,TGTGCCAGCGGAGTAGACACAGGGGATACTGAAGCTTTCTTT,CASGVDTGDTEAFF
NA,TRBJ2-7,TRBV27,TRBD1,TGTGCCAGCAGTCCGAAGGGACAGGGTTACGAGCAGTACTTC,CASSPKGQGYEQYF
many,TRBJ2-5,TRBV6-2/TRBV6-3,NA,TGTGCCAGCAGTTACGTGGGGGGAGAGACCCAGTACTTC,CASSYVGGETQYF
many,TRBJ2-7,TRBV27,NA,TGTGCCAGCAGTTTTCGTAGCGGCGAGCAGTACTTC,CASSFRSGEQYF
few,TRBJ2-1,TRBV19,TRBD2,TGTGCCAGTAGTTACGGGACTAGCGGGCTCGGGAAGCAGTTCTTC,CASSYGTSGLGKQFF
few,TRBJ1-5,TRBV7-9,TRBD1,TGTGCCAGCAGCCCCAACAGGGGTCAGCCCCAGCATTTT,CASSPNRGQPQHF
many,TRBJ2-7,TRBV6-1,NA,TGTGCCAGCTTTCTAGGGACGCCAGACTCCTACGAGCAGTACTTC,CASFLGTPDSYEQYF
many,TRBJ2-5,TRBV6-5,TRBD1,TGTGCCAGCAGTTACATGATTGGACAGGGACGGGAAGAGACCCAGTACTTC,CASSYMIGQGREETQYF
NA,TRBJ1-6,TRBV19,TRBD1,TGTGCCAGTAGTATGCGACAGGGTTATGATTCACCCCTCCACTTT,CASSMRQGYDSPLHF
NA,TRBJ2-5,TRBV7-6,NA,TGTGCCAGCAGCTTATTCAAAGAGACCCAGTACTTC,CASSLFKETQYF
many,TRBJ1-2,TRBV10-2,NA,TGCGCCAGCAGTGAGTCCGTTAACTATGGCTACACCTTC,CASSESVNYGYTF
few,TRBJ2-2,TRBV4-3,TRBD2,TGCGCCAGCAGCCAAGATCTAGGTGCGGGAGGGCCCACCGGGGAGCTGTTTTTT,CASSQDLGAGGPTGELFF
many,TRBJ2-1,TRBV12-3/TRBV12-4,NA,TGTGCCAGCAGTCCTCTAGCAAACACCTACAATGAGCAGTTCTTC,CASSPLANTYNEQFF
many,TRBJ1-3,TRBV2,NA,TGTGCCAGCAGTACCGAGGGACGTAGGATTGGAAACACCATGTATTTT,CASSTEGRRIGNTMYF
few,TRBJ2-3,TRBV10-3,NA,TGTGCCATCAGTGAGGGACAGTCCACAGATACGCAGTATTTT,CAISEGQSTDTQYF
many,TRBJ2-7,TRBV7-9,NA,TGTGCCAGCAGGCACCCCGCAGGGTTCCCTTACGAGCAGTACTTC,CASRHPAGFPYEQYF
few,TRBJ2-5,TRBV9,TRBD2,TGTGCCACCTCCGAGGGGACTAGCGGGAGTGAGACCCAGTACTTC,CATSEGTSGSETQYF
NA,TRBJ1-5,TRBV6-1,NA,TGTGCCAGCAGTGAAGGTAGGGTGGACAATCAGCCCCAGCATTTT,CASSEGRVDNQPQHF
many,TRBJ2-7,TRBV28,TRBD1,TGTGCCAGCAGCATCATCAGGGGGTACGAGCAGTACTTC,CASSIIRGYEQYF
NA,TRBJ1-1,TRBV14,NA,TGTGCCAGCAGCCAAGGCTTGAGTAGTGAAGCTTTCTTT,CASSQGLSSEAFF
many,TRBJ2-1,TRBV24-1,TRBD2,TGTGCCACCAGTGACCCGGGACTAGCGGGAGATTGGGGCAATGAGCAGTTCTTC,CATSDPGLAGDWGNEQFF
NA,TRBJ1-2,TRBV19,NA,TGTGCCAGTAGTATAGTTCGTGACGGTAACTATGGCTACACCTTC,CASSIVRDGNYGYTF
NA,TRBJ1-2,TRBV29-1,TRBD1,TGCAGCGCTGGGACAGAGAGCTATGGCTACACCTTC,CSAGTESYGYTF
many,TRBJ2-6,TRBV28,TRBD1,TGTGCCACCTGTCCCGGGACAGGGAAAGGGGCCAACGTCCTGACTTTC,CATCPGTGKGANVLTF
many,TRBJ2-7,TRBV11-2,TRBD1,TGTGCCAGCAGCCCGTGGGACAGGGACTACGAGCAGTACTTC,CASSPWDRDYEQYF
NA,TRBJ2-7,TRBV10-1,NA,TGCGCCAGCAGTGAGGAAGGGACGGCCTACGAGCAGTACTTC,CASSEEGTAYEQYF
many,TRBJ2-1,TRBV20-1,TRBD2,TGCAGTGCTAGGGAACTAGCGGGCCGGGACAATGAGCAGTTCTTC,CSARELAGRDNEQFF
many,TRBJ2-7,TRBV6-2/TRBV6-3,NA,TGTGCCAGCAGTTACGACGGGTTCCGGGCCTACGAGCAGTACTTC,CASSYDGFRAYEQYF
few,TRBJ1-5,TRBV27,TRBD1,TGTGCCAGCAGTTCCTCCCCCAGGGGGCCGGAGGAGAGCAATCAGCCCCAGCATTTT,CASSSSPRGPEESNQPQHF
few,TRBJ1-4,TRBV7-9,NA,TGTGCCAGCAGCTCCCCCTCGGGGGGGAATGAAAAACTGTTTTTT,CASSSPSGGNEKLFF
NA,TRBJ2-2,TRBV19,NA,TGTGCCAGTAGTAGCCCGGGACACCTTAACACCGGGGAGCTGTTTTTT,CASSSPGHLNTGELFF
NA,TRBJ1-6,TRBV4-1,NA,TGCGCCAGCAGCCCCCTCGGTGGGAAGTTATCACCCCTCCACTTT,CASSPLGGKLSPLHF
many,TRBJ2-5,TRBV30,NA,TGTGCCTGGAGTGTGGCGGCTAGAACCTCGGGGACCCAGTACTTC,CAWSVAARTSGTQYF
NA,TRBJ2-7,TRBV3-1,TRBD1,TGTGCCAGCAGCCAAGTCGGGACAGGGTCAGGCGAGCAGTACTTC,CASSQVGTGSGEQYF
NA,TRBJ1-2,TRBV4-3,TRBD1,TGCGCCAGCAGCACCACGACAGGGAACTATGGCTACACCTTC,CASSTTTGNYGYTF
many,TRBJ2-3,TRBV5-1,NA,TGCGCCAGCAGCACCCCCCTGGATACGCAGTATTTT,CASSTPLDTQYF
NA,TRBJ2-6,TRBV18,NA,TGTGCCAGCTCACCCGACAGGCTGACCAACGTCCTGACTTTC,CASSPDRLTNVLTF
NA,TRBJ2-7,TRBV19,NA,TGTGCCAGTAGTAAACAGGATACCTCCTACGAGCAGTACTTC,CASSKQDTSYEQYF
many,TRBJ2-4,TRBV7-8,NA,TGTGCCAGCAGCCCTAGTCTTTTGGTCCAAAACATTCAGTACTTC,CASSPSLLVQNIQYF
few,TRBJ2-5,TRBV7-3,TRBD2,TGTGCCAGCAGCTTAACTAGCGGGAGCCCGGAGACCCAGTACTTC,CASSLTSGSPETQYF
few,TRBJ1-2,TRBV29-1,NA,TGCAGCGTTCGCACTAACTATGGCTACACCTTC,CSVRTNYGYTF
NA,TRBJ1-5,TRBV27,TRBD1,TGTGCCAGCAGATCCCAGGGGGGTGGATTTGGCAATCAGCCCCAGCATTTT,CASRSQGGGFGNQPQHF
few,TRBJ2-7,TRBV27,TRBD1,TGTGCCAGCAGTCGGGACAGTGCACGATACGAGCAGTACTTC,CASSRDSARYEQYF
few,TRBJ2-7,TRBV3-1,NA,TGTGCCAGCAGCCAAGATTTATCCTACGAGCAGTACTTC,CASSQDLSYEQYF
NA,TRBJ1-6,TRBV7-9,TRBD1,TGTGCCAGCAGCTCGCCGCCGGACAGGGACGTGGATTCACCCCTCCACTTT,CASSSPPDRDVDSPLHF
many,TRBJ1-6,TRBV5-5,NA,TGTGCCAGCAGCTTTGGGACACCACCCCTCCACTTT,CASSFGTPPLHF
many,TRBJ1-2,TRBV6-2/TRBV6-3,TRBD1,TGTGCCAGCAATCCAGGGGGCTATGGCTACACCTTC,CASNPGGYGYTF
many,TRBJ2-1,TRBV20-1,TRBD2,TGCAGTGCTAGGGATACGAGCGGGAGGCTTAGCTCCTACAATGAGCAGTTCTTC,CSARDTSGRLSSYNEQFF
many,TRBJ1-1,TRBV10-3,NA,TGTGCCATCTTAAAGGCTATGAACACTGAAGCTTTCTTT,CAILKAMNTEAFF